This is a list of T cell receptor beta chains from one sample in a study of shared clonotypes between healthy human individuals. The data were produced by immunoSEQ multiplex PCR, yet TCRdb's version contains in-frame clones alone and is incomplete. The sample carries some 1,100,000 clones, approximately 80% recorded once. The sample consisted of memory CD4+ T cells from PBMCs. Receptors originate from a man in his late teens or twenties in good health. Some clones in this sample may be carry-over from other donors' samples. Each CDR3 is given with its conserved first and last residue. A D gene is named only where the DNA matches it firmly. Clone size appears in some rows only: once, few, many, or a class for an expanded clone.

TRBV6-1	TRBJ2-3	-	-	TGTGCCAGCAGTGAAGTCTTTCGGAATACGCAGTATTTT	CASSEVFRNTQYF
TRBV2	TRBJ2-7	TRBD1	few	TGTGCCAGCGGACAGGTCTACGAGCAGTACTTC	CASGQVYEQYF
TRBV6-1	TRBJ1-1	-	-	TGTGCCAGCAGTTTGTTCGGTGAAGCTTTCTTT	CASSLFGEAFF
TRBV7-2	TRBJ2-7	-	-	TGTGCCAGCAGCTTAGCGCAGGGCCTCTACGAGCAGTACTTC	CASSLAQGLYEQYF
TRBV19	TRBJ1-4	-	-	TGTGCCAGTAGTATGCACGGAGCAACTAATGAAAAACTGTTTTTT	CASSMHGATNEKLFF
TRBV4-2	TRBJ1-5	-	once	TGTGCCAGCAGCCAAAAAATCCCTTATCAGCCCCAGCATTTT	CASSQKIPYQPQHF
TRBV2	TRBJ1-1	-	-	TGTGCCAGCAGTGAAGAATGGTTGGAAGCTTTCTTT	CASSEEWLEAFF
TRBV5-4	TRBJ2-5	TRBD2	-	TGTGCCAGCAGCCCGGGACTAGCCGGGGAGACCCAGTACTTC	CASSPGLAGETQYF
TRBV7-2	TRBJ2-5	-	few	TGTGCCAGCAGCTTAGACGTCGGGGGCAAGACCCAGTACTTC	CASSLDVGGKTQYF
TRBV9	TRBJ1-2	-	-	TGTGCCAGCAGCAGCTTCGGCGGCTACACCTTC	CASSSFGGYTF
TRBV5-1	TRBJ1-1	-	-	TGCGCCAGCAGCTTGGAACAGGGGAACACTGAAGCTTTCTTT	CASSLEQGNTEAFF
TRBV30	TRBJ1-2	-	-	TGTGCCTGGAGTAGGGGACACAGCTATGGCTACACCTTC	CAWSRGHSYGYTF
TRBV30	TRBJ1-1	TRBD1	few	TGTGCCTACCACAGGGGGAACACTGAAGCTTTCTTT	CAYHRGNTEAFF
TRBV15	TRBJ2-5	-	-	TGTGCCACCAGCAGAGATGGGAGTTCTTGGGAGACCCAGTACTTC	CATSRDGSSWETQYF
TRBV27	TRBJ2-7	-	-	TGTGCCAGCAGTAGGGGGTACGAGCAGTACTTC	CASSRGYEQYF
TRBV7-6	TRBJ2-2	-	-	TGTGCCAGCAGCTTTGGACTACTGAACACCGGGGAGCTGTTTTTT	CASSFGLLNTGELFF
TRBV9	TRBJ2-3	-	-	TGTGCCAGCAGCCCCCTGTCTTCGGGCCTTCGGGTGGCAGATACGCAGTATTTT	CASSPLSSGLRVADTQYF
TRBV9	TRBJ1-1	TRBD1	few	TGTGCCAGCAGCGCACCGGACAGGGGGAACACTGAAGCTTTCTTT	CASSAPDRGNTEAFF
TRBV11-3	TRBJ2-1	-	-	TGTGCCAGCAGCTTAGAGGGGAGGTTCAATGAGCAGTTCTTC	CASSLEGRFNEQFF
TRBV7-8	TRBJ2-7	-	-	TGTGCCAGCAGCTTAGGCAGGGTAGGGGTCTACGAGCAGTACTTC	CASSLGRVGVYEQYF
TRBV5-4	TRBJ1-4	-	few	TGTGCCAGCAGCCGACAGACGAGAGGTGAAAAACTGTTTTTT	CASSRQTRGEKLFF
TRBV5-6	TRBJ2-5	TRBD1	-	TGTGCCAGCAGCTTAACTCCCGGGACAGGGGAGACCCAGTACTTC	CASSLTPGTGETQYF
TRBV7-2	TRBJ2-7	-	-	TGTGCCAGCAGCCCGAGGACAGATGCCTACGAGCAGTACTTC	CASSPRTDAYEQYF